Presented here are 5 T cell receptor beta chains from one specimen sequenced in a study of monozygotic twins with inflammatory bowel disease. From the 5' RACE reads, TCRdb lists one entry per CDR3 protein and no DNA. The table gives around 210,000 distinct CDR3 sequences; the top ten clones make up around 7.7% of it. Input material: blood. Source of these receptors: a human donor with ulcerative colitis or Crohn's disease, or a healthy co-twin of an affected twin (not recorded which).

The gene calls are TRBV7-2 and TRBJ2-5; the D gene TCRdb calls, TRBD2, cannot be checked with no DNA. CDR1 is SGHTA, CDR2 FQGNSA, per germline. CDR3 length: 15 residues. CDR3 sequence reads: CASSLGLARKETQYF.

J is TRBJ2-7 and V is TRBV7-6; TCRdb calls TRBD2, which cannot be checked without DNA. The CDR3 contains 16 residues. Germline CDR1 SGHVS, CDR2 FNYEAQ. CDR3 sequence reads: CASSLRTAGGGHEQYF. The full variable domain, its missing parts supplied by reference TRBV7-6 and TRBJ2-7, is GAGVSQSPRYKVTKRGQDVALRCDPISGHVSLYWYRQALGQGPEFLTYFNYEAQQDKSGLPNDRFSAERPEGSISTLTIQRTEQRDSAMYRCASSLRTAGGGHEQYFGPGTRLTVT.

This rearrangement joins TRBV6-1 to TRBJ2-2; TCRdb selects TRBD1, and the lack of DNA leaves this call unchecked. CDR1 is MNHNS, CDR2 SASEGT, per germline. The CDR3 is made up of 14 amino acids. The CDR3 loop reads CASSRGDNTGELFF.

The V call is TRBV11-1, the J call TRBJ1-2; TCRdb's D gene call, TRBD1, goes unchecked for lack of DNA. The CDR3 consists of 15 residues. Germline CDR1 is SGHAT and CDR2 is FQDESV (reference sequence). The chain's CDR3 is CASSSGTASNYGYTF.

The chain joins TRBV18 to TRBJ1-6; TCRdb picks TRBD1, but there is no DNA to check that call. Looked up from germline, CDR1 is KGHSH and CDR2 is LQKENI. The CDR3 is 16 residues long. The CDR3 sequence: CASSPPVTGGLGILHF.